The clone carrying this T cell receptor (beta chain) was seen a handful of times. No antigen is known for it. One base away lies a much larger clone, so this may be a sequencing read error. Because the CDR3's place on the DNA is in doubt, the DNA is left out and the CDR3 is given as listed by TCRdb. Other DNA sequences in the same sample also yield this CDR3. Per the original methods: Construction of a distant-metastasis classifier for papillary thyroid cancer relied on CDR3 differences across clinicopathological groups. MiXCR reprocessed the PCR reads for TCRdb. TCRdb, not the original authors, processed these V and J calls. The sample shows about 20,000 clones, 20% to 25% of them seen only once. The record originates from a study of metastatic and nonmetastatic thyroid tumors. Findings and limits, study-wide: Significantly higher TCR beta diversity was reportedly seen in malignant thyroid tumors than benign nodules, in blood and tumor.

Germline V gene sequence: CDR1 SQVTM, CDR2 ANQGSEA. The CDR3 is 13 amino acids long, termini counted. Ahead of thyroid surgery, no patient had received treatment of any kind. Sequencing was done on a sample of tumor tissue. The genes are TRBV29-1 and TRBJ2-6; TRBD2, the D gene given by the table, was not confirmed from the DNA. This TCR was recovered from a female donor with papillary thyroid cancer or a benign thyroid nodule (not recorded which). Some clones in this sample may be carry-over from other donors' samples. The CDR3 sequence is CSVVGAGANVLTF.